This entry lists 4 T cell receptor beta chains sequenced from one sample in a study of memory CD4+ T cells and cytomegalovirus serostatus. The assay was immunoSEQ multiplex PCR, and TCRdb's table has in-frame clones only and misses some. The sample contains tens of thousands of clones, about 79% of which appear only once. The sort gate was single viable CD3+CD4+CD8-CD45RO+ cells for memory CD4+ T cells. The sample comprised memory CD4+ T cells from blood. These TCRs come from an adult in good health and CMV-seronegative.

The chain joins TRBV15 to TRBJ2-1; 7 bases agree with TRBD1. The CDR3 is 15 amino acids. V lost 3 bases to trimming and J lost 8 bases; unmatched junction nucleotides: 10. In germline, CDR1 is LNHNV, CDR2 YYDKDF (reference sequence). The CDR3, as DNA: TGTGCCACCAGCAGGGACAGGATTCTTAAGGATGAGCAGTTCTTC. Its protein is CATSRDRILKDEQFF.

V usage is TRBV5-1 and J usage is TRBJ1-4; 7 nucleotides agree with TRBD1. Trimming cost V 1 base and J 7 bases; bases outside gene matches: 7. Germline values: CDR1 SGHRS, CDR2 YFSETQ. The CDR3 totals 15 residues. The CDR3 region has the DNA TGCGCCAGCAGCTTGTGGGGGAGACAGGGTGAAAAACTGTTTTTT. Its translation: CASSLWGRQGEKLFF.

The chain combines TRBV7-2 with TRBJ2-1, with 7 nucleotides matching TRBD2. Looked up from germline, CDR1 is SGHTA and CDR2 is FQGNSA. CDR3 length equals 15 residues. The V and J ends lost 3 bases and 5 bases, in that order; junction bases with no gene match: 7. The CDR3 region is CASSLFRDYNNEQFF. The DNA of the CDR3 is TGTGCCAGCAGCTTGTTCCGGGACTACAACAATGAGCAGTTCTTC.

The CDR3 sequence is CASSPLPTSRETQYF. The CDR3 nucleotides read TGCGCCAGCAGCCCACTTCCGACTAGCCGGGAGACCCAGTACTTC. The J gene is TRBJ2-5, the V gene TRBV4-1; 7 positions agree with TRBD2. From germline, CDR1 is MGHRA and CDR2 YSYEKL. V lost 4 bases and J lost 5; bases outside the gene matches: 10. This CDR3 contains 15 residues.